This T cell receptor (beta chain) was documented in a study of naive and memory T cell subsets. Germline CDR1 SGHAT, CDR2 FQNNGV. This CDR3 contains 15 residues. Trimming stripped 6 bases from V and 3 bases from J, with 18 bases between. A note on this clonotype: The antigen remains unidentified.

An equimolar mix of two oligonucleotides served as the beta constant-region primer for TRBC1 and TRBC2. The ligated cDNA underwent four PCR rounds using SP2 and nested alpha and beta constant-region primers. TCRdb reprocessed the UMI-ligation and nested PCR reads via MiXCR and lists one record per CDR3 protein. The sample has 150,000 or so distinct CDR3 sequences; under 25% are singletons. Overnight CMV lysate stimulation of fresh PBMCs defined donor CMV status by CD4+ IFNgamma. Whole-study findings and limits: RNA-based TCR counts may shift with T cell activation and differentiation. Naive repertoires, especially CD8, held a few larger clonotypes, possibly memory cells re-expressing CD45RA.

V usage is TRBV11-2 and J usage is TRBJ2-7; D possibly corresponds to TRBD1 (5 bases). Sequencing input: naive CD4+ T cells from blood. The sequence came from a human donor in good health. CDR3: CASRDKGADGYEQYF. CDR3 DNA: TGTGCCAGCAGAGATAAAGGGGCAGACGGCTACGAGCAGTACTTC. The complete variable domain, with remaining parts taken from reference TRBV11-2 and TRBJ2-7, reads EAGVAQSPRYKIIEKRQSVAFWCNPISGHATLYWYQQILGQGPKLLIQFQNNGVVDDSQLPKDRFSAERLKGVDSTLKIQPAKLEDSAVYLCASRDKGADGYEQYFGPGTRLTVT.